This T cell receptor beta chain comes out of a study of blood T cells in healthy people across ages. V lost 1 base and J lost 0, with 6 bases in between. The CDR3 is 15 amino acids. Notes on the study in general: Considered underestimates were the diversity estimates obtained from one million T cells.

There are many counts of this clonotype. Its specificity is unknown. Using a J-beta primer mix together with a sample-barcoded 5' primer, a second PCR was run for roughly 6 to 11 cycles. Paired-end reads containing CDR3 totaled no fewer than 2.5 million for each sample. TCRdb re-derived calls from the 5' RACE reads in MiXCR, one entry per CDR3 protein. The sample records about 1.5 million distinct CDR3 sequences, approximately 39% being singletons. Source material: blood. This TCR came from a woman aged 18-29 years in good health. The V and J genes are TRBV12-3 or TRBV12-4 and TRBJ1-4; perhaps TRBD1 as D (6 bases). CDR3 coding DNA: TGTGCCAGCAGTTTAGGGACAGCAACTAATGAAAAACTGTTTTTT. It translates to CASSLGTATNEKLFF.